Shown below are 25 T cell receptor beta chains from a single sample sequenced in a study of T-cell reconstitution after alpha-beta-depleted transplantation in children. Molecular barcoding with unique molecular identifiers was used for the TCRbeta library. TCRdb analysed the PCR reads with MiXCR anew, one entry per CDR3 protein. This sample has 700,000 to 950,000 distinct CDR3 sequences, with 16% found just once. Here the sequenced sample was PBMCs, mostly from graft donor cells, taken 360 days after TCRalphabeta/CD19-depleted stem cell transplant. These receptor sequences come from a male patient aged 5 to 17 who had a stem cell transplant for acute lymphoblastic leukemia, so the T cells may come from the graft donor.

The chain employs TRBV12-3 or TRBV12-4 and TRBJ1-2; unclear D gene. CDR3 length: 14 residues. Deletions cut 8 bases from V and 0 bases from J, with 13 bases between. The CDR3 loop is CASSGREANYGYTF. CDR3 DNA sequence: TGTGCCAGCTCGGGCCGGGAAGCTAACTATGGCTACACCTTC.

This chain links TRBV3-1 with TRBJ2-7; TRBD1 matches at 9 bases. There are 16 residues in the CDR3. The trim removed 1 base at V and 5 bases at J, leaving 9 bases unmatched. In germline, CDR1 is LGHDT, CDR2 YNNKEL (reference sequence). CDR3 residues: CASSQGLKTGGHEQYF. For the CDR3, the DNA is TGTGCCAGCAGCCAAGGGCTTAAGACAGGGGGGCACGAGCAGTACTTC.

The chain couples TRBV27 to TRBJ2-7, with TRBD2 matching 14 bases. This CDR3 has 17 residues. Germline V lookup: CDR1 MNHEY, CDR2 SMNVEV (reference sequence). The J segment lost 4 bases and the V segment lost 2 bases, leaving 7 bases of the junction unmatched. The CDR3 region is CASSLTGLAGGRYEQYF. The CDR3 coding sequence is TGTGCCAGCAGTTTAACAGGACTAGCGGGAGGCCGTTACGAGCAGTACTTC.

This clonotype has a handful of counts. This chain joins TRBV4-1 and TRBJ1-2, with 8 bases lining up with TRBD1. With V trimmed by 4 bases and J by 4 bases, 8 bases remained unmatched. The CDR3 is 15 residues long. CDR1 MGHRA and CDR2 YSYEKL come from the germline V gene. CDR3 nucleotide sequence: TGCGCCAGCAGCCCCTTGACAGGGGATCTCTATGGCTACACCTTC. This gives the protein CASSPLTGDLYGYTF.

This clonotype was detected a few times. This sequence joins TRBV9 and TRBJ2-2; D call uncertain. The CDR3 totals 14 residues. Looked up from germline, CDR1 is SGDLS and CDR2 is YYNGEE. V was cut by 0 bases and J by 3 bases, with 6 bases left in between. The CDR3 here is CASSVVPDTGELFF. CDR3 nucleotides: TGTGCCAGCAGCGTAGTTCCGGACACCGGGGAGCTGTTTTTT.

V and J are TRBV5-1 and TRBJ2-7; 7 positions agree with TRBD1. CDR1 SGHRS and CDR2 YFSETQ come from the germline V gene. The CDR3 runs to 14 residues. With V trimmed by 0 bases and J by 5 bases, 5 bases remained unmatched. The CDR3 region is CASSLDRGLHEQYF. The CDR3 DNA sequence: TGCGCCAGCAGCTTGGACAGGGGCCTCCACGAGCAGTACTTC.

This clonotype was seen a handful of times. The chain couples TRBV10-3 to TRBJ2-7; the match to TRBD1 covers 7 bases. The J segment lost 3 bases and the V segment lost 4 bases, leaving 6 bases of the junction unmatched. The CDR3 covers 14 residues. The germline V gene has CDR1 ENHRY and CDR2 SYGVKD. This chain's CDR3 is CAISAEQGRYEQYF. The CDR3 DNA reads as TGTGCCATCAGTGCAGAACAGGGGCGCTACGAGCAGTACTTC.

This clonotype was counted ten times or more. The J gene is TRBJ2-7, the V gene TRBV12-3 or TRBV12-4, with D possibly TRBD2 on 5 matching bases. The CDR3 is made up of 15 amino acids. Trimming took off 6 bases at V and 6 bases at J, with 21 bases between the two ends. The CDR3 reads CASRAMSGNQGEQYF. DNA for the CDR3: TGTGCCAGCAGGGCGATGTCGGGGAATCAAGGCGAGCAGTACTTC.

The chain joins TRBV27 to TRBJ2-5; perhaps TRBD1 as D (6 bases). From germline, CDR1 is MNHEY and CDR2 SMNVEV (reference sequence). V dropped 5 bases and J dropped 5 bases, with 18 bases sitting between them. This CDR3 is 15 amino acids long. The CDR3 sequence is CASSGLGVGAETQYF. Here the CDR3 DNA reads TGTGCCAGCAGTGGGTTGGGGGTGGGGGCCGAGACCCAGTACTTC.

The chain recombines TRBV6-2 or TRBV6-3 with TRBJ2-6; 12 positions agree with TRBD2. Germline V gene lookup returns CDR1 MNHEY and CDR2 SVGEGT. The CDR3 extends over 21 amino acids. V was clipped by 7 bases and J by 0 bases; unmatched bases: 16. The CDR3 DNA sequence: TGTGCCAGCAACCTCGGACTAGCGGGAAACTATCGGCCCTCTGGGGCCAACGTCCTGACTTTC. Encoded protein: CASNLGLAGNYRPSGANVLTF.

This clonotype was seen at least ten times. The chain recombines TRBV20-1 with TRBJ2-3, with TRBD2 matching over 10 bases. The V segment lost 2 bases and the J segment 0 bases; nucleotides outside the gene matches: 5. CDR3 length equals 16 residues. Germline V gene data show CDR1 as DFQATT and CDR2 as SNEGSKA (reference sequence). Here the CDR3 DNA reads TGCAGTGCTAGAACCCTAGCGGGAGTCAGCACAGATACGCAGTATTTT. Translating gives CSARTLAGVSTDTQYF.

This clonotype was counted at least ten times. For the CDR3, the DNA is TGTGCCAGCAGCCGAGTACTGAGCACAGATACGCAGTATTTT. Residues: CASSRVLSTDTQYF. V and J are TRBV11-2 and TRBJ2-3, with no clear D. There are 14 residues in the CDR3. Trimming cost V 5 bases and J 0 bases, with 9 bases left between them. Germline lookup yields CDR1 SGHAT and CDR2 FQNNGV.

The gene calls are TRBV29-1 and TRBJ2-3; D possibly corresponds to TRBD1 (6 bases). The CDR3 is 15 amino acids. V lost 5 bases and J 1 base, leaving 16 bases between the germline ends. Looked up from germline, CDR1 is SQVTM and CDR2 is ANQGSEA. CDR3 coding DNA: TGCAGCGTTTACCGCCAGGGGCGCCGCACAGATACGCAGTATTTT. The encoded protein is CSVYRQGRRTDTQYF.

This clonotype was counted a few times. The V and J genes are TRBV6-1 and TRBJ2-7, with 8 bases fitting TRBD2. Unmatched junction bases numbered 6, after V lost 6 bases and J lost 2 bases. The CDR3 has 14 residues. CDR1 and CDR2 from the germline V gene are MNHNS and SASEGT. This CDR3 is CASREVAGPYEQYF. CDR3 DNA sequence: TGTGCCAGCAGGGAGGTAGCGGGACCCTACGAGCAGTACTTC.

J is TRBJ2-3 and V is TRBV7-6, with 7 bases fitting TRBD2. The CDR3 consists of 18 residues. Unmatched junction bases numbered 10, after V lost 1 base and J lost 0 bases. Germline values: CDR1 SGHVS, CDR2 FNYEAQ. The CDR3 here is CASSLVGDYRLSTDTQYF. The CDR3 nucleotides are TGTGCCAGCAGCTTAGTTGGGGACTACCGACTAAGCACAGATACGCAGTATTTT. Variable domain in full (rest from reference TRBV7-6 and TRBJ2-3): GAGVSQSPRYKVTKRGQDVALRCDPISGHVSLYWYRQALGQGPEFLTYFNYEAQQDKSGLPNDRFSAERPEGSISTLTIQRTEQRDSAMYRCASSLVGDYRLSTDTQYFGPGTRLTVL.

The V and J genes are TRBV7-2 and TRBJ2-2; 7 bases match TRBD1. Germline trimming cut 2 bases from V and 7 bases from J; bases unmatched to any gene: 4. Per the germline V gene, CDR1 is SGHTA and CDR2 is FQGNSA. The CDR3 spans 14 residues. CDR3 sequence (DNA): TGTGCCAGCAGCTTATTACAGGGGCACGGGGAGCTGTTTTTT. It yields the protein CASSLLQGHGELFF.

This clonotype came up a few times. J is TRBJ1-1 and V is TRBV7-2, with TRBD1 matching 7 bases. CDR1 and CDR2 (germline): SGHTA, FQGNSA. The CDR3 runs to 17 residues. J gave up 1 base and V 2 bases, and 10 bases lay outside the gene matches. CDR3 sequence reads: CASSLRRAGGRNTEAFF. The CDR3 coding sequence is TGTGCCAGCAGCTTACGACGGGCAGGGGGTAGGAACACTGAAGCTTTCTTT.

V is TRBV20-1 and J is TRBJ1-2; no clear D gene. The germline CDR1 and CDR2 sequences are DFQATT and SNEGSKA (reference sequence). V was shortened by 3 bases and J by 6 bases, with 17 bases between the two germline ends. This CDR3 spans 14 amino acids. The CDR3 sequence is CSASYGYVWNGYTF. Here the CDR3 DNA reads TGCAGTGCTAGCTACGGGTACGTGTGGAATGGCTACACCTTC.

This clonotype appeared a few times. The genes are TRBV2 and TRBJ1-5; D ambiguous. CDR3 length: 15 residues. With 8 bases removed from V and 4 bases from J, the gap between germline ends came to 18 bases. Germline V gives CDR1 SNHLY, CDR2 FYNNEI. The CDR3 protein is CASGRHPPLNQPQHF. CDR3 in DNA: TGTGCCAGCGGGAGACACCCCCCTTTAAATCAGCCCCAGCATTTT.

In its sample, this clonotype was seen many times. This chain links TRBV5-1 with TRBJ2-7; possibly TRBD1 or TRBD2 for D (5 bases each). Between the trimmed V and J ends, which lost 2 bases and 3 bases, there was a span of 18 bases. This CDR3 contains 16 residues. Germline CDR1 is SGHRS and CDR2 is YFSETQ. The CDR3 DNA reads TGCGCCAGCAGCTTAAGGGACCGGAGAATCAGCTACGAGCAGTACTTC. It yields the protein CASSLRDRRISYEQYF.

This clonotype showed up just a few times. CDR3 DNA sequence: TGTGCCAGCAGCCAACCAAAGCGCCCAGATACGCAGTATTTT. It codes for CASSQPKRPDTQYF. The chain joins TRBV7-3 to TRBJ2-3, with unresolved D. CDR1 SGHTA and CDR2 FQGTGA come from the germline V gene. Trimming shortened V by 5 bases and J by 4 bases, and 13 bases separated the two germline ends. The CDR3 loop spans 14 amino acids.

This clonotype was observed a few times. The CDR3 DNA follows: TGTGCCAGCAGCTTAATCAGGCACAATGAGCAGTTCTTC. It yields the protein CASSLIRHNEQFF. The chain employs TRBV7-2 and TRBJ2-1, with D unclear. The V gene lost 2 bases and the J gene lost 5 bases, with 7 bases spanning the gap. CDR1 and CDR2 (germline): SGHTA, FQGNSA. CDR3 length: 13 residues. The full variable domain, in which reference TRBV7-2 and TRBJ2-1 provide the parts outside the CDR3, is GAGVSQSPSNKVTEKGKDVELRCDPISGHTALYWYRQSLGQGLEFLIYFQGNSAPDKSGLPSDRFSAERTGGSVSTLTIQRTQQEDSAVYLCASSLIRHNEQFFGPGTRLTVL.

This chain connects TRBV4-1 to TRBJ2-3; D is possibly TRBD2 (5 bases). V was shortened by 4 bases and J by 2 bases, with 19 bases between the two germline ends. CDR1 and CDR2 from the germline V gene are MGHRA and YSYEKL. There are 17 residues in the CDR3. This CDR3 is CASSRVLAGLNTDTQYF. CDR3 DNA sequence: TGCGCCAGCAGCCGCGTCTTGGCGGGCTTGAACACAGATACGCAGTATTTT.

The chain employs TRBV3-1 and TRBJ2-4, with D possibly matching TRBD1 (6 bases). CDR1 is LGHDT and CDR2 is YNNKEL in the germline V gene (reference sequence). This CDR3 comprises 14 residues. Between the trimmed V and J ends, which lost 4 bases and 7 bases, there was a span of 14 bases. DNA of the CDR3: TGTGCCAGCAGCCGTATGGCAGGGGCGAACATTCAGTACTTC. Its protein is CASSRMAGANIQYF.

The CDR3 nucleotides read TGTGCCAGCAGTTACTCCATCACGGGTAGCCTCTATGGCTACACCTTC. Its protein is CASSYSITGSLYGYTF. The chain combines TRBV6-5 with TRBJ1-2; the D is unclear. The V end lost 0 bases, the J end lost 4 bases, and 15 bases lay between the germline ends. The CDR3 runs 16 residues. CDR1 is MNHEY, CDR2 SVGAGI, per germline.